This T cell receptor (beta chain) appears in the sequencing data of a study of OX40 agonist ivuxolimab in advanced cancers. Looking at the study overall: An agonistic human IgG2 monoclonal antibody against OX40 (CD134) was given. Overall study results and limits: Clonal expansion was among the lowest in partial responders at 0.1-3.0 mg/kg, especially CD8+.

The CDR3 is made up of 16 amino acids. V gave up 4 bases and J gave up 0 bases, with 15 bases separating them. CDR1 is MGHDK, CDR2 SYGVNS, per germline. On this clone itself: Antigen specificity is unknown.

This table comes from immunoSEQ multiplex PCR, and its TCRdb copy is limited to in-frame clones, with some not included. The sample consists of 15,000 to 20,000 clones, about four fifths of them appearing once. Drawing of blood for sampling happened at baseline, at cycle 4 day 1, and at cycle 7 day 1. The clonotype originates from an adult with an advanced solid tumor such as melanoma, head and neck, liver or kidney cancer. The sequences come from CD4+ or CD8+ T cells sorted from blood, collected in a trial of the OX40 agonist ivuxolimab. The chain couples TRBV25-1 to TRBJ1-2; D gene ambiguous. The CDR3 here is CASSGHGRTSNYGYTF. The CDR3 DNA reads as TGTGCCAGCAGTGGCCACGGACGGACTTCTAACTATGGCTACACCTTC.